This T cell receptor beta chain was identified in a study of OX40 agonist ivuxolimab in advanced cancers. About the research overall: A diagnosis of hepatocellular carcinoma, melanoma, renal cell or head and neck cancer was present in dose-escalation patients.

This table comes from immunoSEQ multiplex PCR, and its TCRdb copy is limited to in-frame clones, with some not included. The sample includes about 70,000 clones, roughly 87% of them seen just once. A note on this clone: Its antigen is as yet unknown.

The CDR3 has 13 residues. The V end lost 3 bases, the J end lost 1 base, and 7 bases lay between the germline ends. The germline V gene has CDR1 SGHRS and CDR2 YFSETQ. Study outcomes and limitations: In general, CD8+ T cells held more expanded clones than CD4+ did, on average.

The TCR sequence derives from an adult with an advanced solid tumor such as melanoma, head and neck, liver or kidney cancer. Sequenced here: CD4+ or CD8+ T cells sorted from blood, sampled in a trial of the OX40 agonist ivuxolimab. J is TRBJ1-1 and V is TRBV5-1; D may be TRBD1 (5 bases). The CDR3 DNA reads as TGCGCCAGCAGCTGGACAAAGAACACTGAAGCTTTCTTT. Protein sequence: CASSWTKNTEAFF.